What follows describes a single T cell receptor beta chain. The sample comes from a study of blood T cell repertoires in COVID-19. Study background: Collection of acute and convalescent COVID-19 samples took place in the United States, Italy and Spain.

Original processing methods: From reference gene primer amplification, estimates of nucleated cell counts were derived. TCRdb keeps only in-frame clones here, not all; method: immunoSEQ multiplex PCR. V, J and clone size are taken as reported in that table, and D and trimming were inferred from the DNA itself. Counted here are over 75,000 clones, about 88% occurring once; the ten biggest clones make up roughly 2.8%. The CDR3 is 14 residues long. With 2 bases removed from V and 0 bases from J, the gap between germline ends came to 7 bases. Germline CDR1 is MNHEY and CDR2 is SMNVEV (reference sequence).

The TCR sequence derives from a woman at least 80 years old with acute or convalescent COVID-19. Sequencing used peripheral blood. The rearrangement joins TRBV27 to TRBJ1-2; possible D gene TRBD1, 6 bases. The CDR3 protein is CASSLRGTNYGYTF. CDR3 nucleotide sequence: TGTGCCAGCAGTTTAAGGGGGACTAACTATGGCTACACCTTC.